This passage covers 27 T cell receptor beta chains from one sample sequenced in a study of shared clonotypes between healthy human individuals. TCRdb's table, derived via immunoSEQ multiplex PCR, lists solely in-frame clones and lacks some. Among 2 million to 2.5 million clones listed, approximately 95% were seen once. The sequenced sample consisted of naive CD4+ T cells from PBMCs. As for subset: CD45RA+ positively selected. All receptors come from a man aged 18 to 29 in good health. Some clones in this sample may be carry-over from other donors' samples.

About this clone: This CDR3 is also generated by other DNA sequences in the sample. J is TRBJ2-1 and V is TRBV9; 7 positions match TRBD2. Trimming at V came to 4 bases and at J to 0 bases, leaving 4 bases not matched to a gene. The germline V gene encodes CDR1 SGDLS and CDR2 YYNGEE. There are 15 residues in the CDR3. The CDR3 protein is CASSPGGGSYNEQFF. The DNA for the CDR3 is TGTGCCAGCAGCCCTGGGGGGGGCTCCTACAATGAGCAGTTCTTC.

This clone was seen once. This chain uses TRBV6-6 with TRBJ1-1; 7 bases are shared with TRBD1. The CDR3 runs to 15 residues. V shed 2 bases and J 6 bases; nucleotides not matched to a gene: 9. Per germline, CDR1 MNHNY and CDR2 SVGAGI (reference sequence). The CDR3 loop reads CASSYLQGERAEAFF. DNA for the CDR3: TGTGCCAGCAGTTACCTCCAGGGGGAGAGGGCTGAAGCTTTCTTT.

The CDR3 sequence is CASSRTRGGGLSSNEQFF. For the CDR3, the DNA is TGCGCCAGCAGCCGTACAAGAGGGGGCGGACTATCGAGCAATGAGCAGTTCTTC. The V call is TRBV4-1, the J call TRBJ2-1, with a possible D match to TRBD1 (7 bases). CDR1 is MGHRA and CDR2 is YSYEKL in the germline V gene. The CDR3 totals 18 residues. Trimming stripped 4 bases from V and 6 bases from J, with 25 bases between.

This clone has only one observation. The chain couples TRBV7-8 to TRBJ2-5; D is perhaps TRBD2 (6 bases). The length of the CDR3 is 18 residues. Between the trimmed V and J ends, which lost 5 bases and 5 bases, there was a span of 27 bases. The germline CDR1 and CDR2 sequences are SGHVS and FQNEAQ. In DNA, the CDR3 is TGTGCCAGCAGCCCGGGAAGAACTCAGCGGGCACGTCCCGAGACCCAGTACTTC. This translates into CASSPGRTQRARPETQYF.

There are a few counts of this clone. The V call is TRBV6-5, the J call TRBJ1-1; D ambiguous. Germline loops: CDR1 MNHEY, CDR2 SVGAGI. Trimming pared 0 bases from V and 6 bases from J, leaving 8 bases between. This CDR3 has 13 amino acids. Written as DNA, the CDR3 is TGTGCCAGCAGTTACTCGGGCATGCCTGAAGCTTTCTTT. Its translation: CASSYSGMPEAFF.

The chain links TRBV7-9 to TRBJ1-3; D gene unclear. Germline V gives CDR1 SEHNR, CDR2 FQNEAQ (reference sequence). V was trimmed by 0 bases and J by 4 bases, leaving 10 bases between them. This CDR3 has 15 residues. CDR3 sequence reads: CASSLARGTGNTIYF. The DNA for the CDR3 is TGTGCCAGCAGCTTAGCTCGGGGTACGGGAAACACCATATATTTT.

The chain recombines TRBV5-8 with TRBJ1-1; unclear D gene. Trimming took off 1 base at V and 2 bases at J, with 9 bases between the two ends. Germline V lookup: CDR1 SGHTS, CDR2 YDEGEE. This CDR3 is 14 amino acids long. CDR3 loop: CASSLPPGNTEAFF. The CDR3, as DNA: TGTGCCAGCAGCTTGCCGCCGGGTAACACTGAAGCTTTCTTT.

V gene TRBV5-1 combines with J gene TRBJ2-7; TRBD2 matches at 11 bases. Looked up from germline, CDR1 is SGHRS and CDR2 is YFSETQ. J was trimmed by 4 bases and V by 0 bases; bases with no gene match: 9. This CDR3 spans 17 amino acids. The CDR3 region has the DNA TGCGCCAGCAGCTTGGCCACTAGCGGGAGATGGAATTACGAGCAGTACTTC. Translation gives CASSLATSGRWNYEQYF.

This chain links TRBV2 with TRBJ1-5; 7 nucleotides match TRBD1. The trim removed 5 bases at V and 7 bases at J, leaving 8 bases unmatched. Germline CDR1 reads SNHLY; CDR2 reads FYNNEI. The length of the CDR3 is 14 residues. CDR3 in DNA: TGTGCCAGCAGTTCCGGGACAGTCCGACAGCCCCAGCATTTT. Amino acids: CASSSGTVRQPQHF.

This clone was observed once. This chain links TRBV11-2 with TRBJ2-2; TRBD2 might be the D (5 bases). The length of the CDR3 is 18 residues. Between the trimmed V and J ends, which lost 0 bases and 5 bases, there was a span of 19 bases. Germline loops: CDR1 SGHAT, CDR2 FQNNGV. The CDR3 loop is CASSLDPFSRVRTGELFF. The CDR3 nucleotides read TGTGCCAGCAGCTTAGATCCTTTTTCGCGGGTTCGGACCGGGGAGCTGTTTTTT.

V gene TRBV27 combines with J gene TRBJ1-5; D is undetermined. V lost 4 bases and J 2 bases, leaving 6 bases between the germline ends. This CDR3 has 13 amino acids. Germline values: CDR1 MNHEY, CDR2 SMNVEV (reference sequence). In DNA, the CDR3 is TGTGCCAGCAGTTCTTGGGGCAATCAGCCCCAGCATTTT. Encoded protein: CASSSWGNQPQHF.

In regard to this clone: This sample includes further DNA sequences coding for the same CDR3. V and J are TRBV29-1 and TRBJ1-1, with TRBD1 identical over 8 bases. Germline CDR1 and CDR2: SQVTM and ANQGSEA. This CDR3 contains 12 residues. Trimming cost V 7 bases and J 2 bases; bases outside gene matches: 3. CDR3 DNA sequence: TGCAGCGCCGGACAGGGAAACACTGAAGCTTTCTTT. Residues: CSAGQGNTEAFF.

This clone was detected once. The rearrangement joins TRBV28 to TRBJ2-1, with 7 bases that match TRBD2. Germline V gene lookup returns CDR1 MDHEN and CDR2 SYDVKM. The ends lost 2 bases at V and 15 bases at J; junction bases unmatched: 7. This CDR3 is 12 amino acids long. CDR3 sequence: CASSLGGELGFF. The CDR3 region has the DNA TGTGCCAGCAGTTTAGGGGGGGAGTTAGGGTTCTTC.

The chain joins TRBV29-1 to TRBJ2-5, with 8 bases matching TRBD2. Germline V gene data show CDR1 as SQVTM and CDR2 as ANQGSEA. Losses at the gene ends were 2 bases for V and 5 bases for J; bases not matched to a gene: 10. The CDR3 has 15 amino acids. The CDR3, as DNA: TGCAGCGTTGAACCCCCAGCGGGAGATCGCGAGACCCAGTACTTC. Its translation: CSVEPPAGDRETQYF. Filled out from reference TRBV29-1 and TRBJ2-5, the complete variable domain reads SAVISQKPSRDICQRGTSLTIQCQVDSQVTMMFWYRQQPGQSLTLIATANQGSEATYESGFVIDKFPISRPNLTFSTLTVSNMSPEDSSIYLCSVEPPAGDRETQYFGPGTRLLVL.

The gene calls are TRBV28 and TRBJ2-7, with D possibly matching TRBD2 (5 bases). Per the germline V gene, CDR1 is MDHEN and CDR2 is SYDVKM. V lost 3 bases to trimming and J lost 2 bases, with 11 bases between them. The CDR3 sequence is 14 residues long. CDR3 sequence (DNA): TGTGCCAGCAGTTTGGAACTAGATACCTACGAGCAGTACTTC. Residues: CASSLELDTYEQYF.

As to this clone: This same CDR3 is encoded by further DNA sequences in the sample. V usage is TRBV5-8 and J usage is TRBJ2-3; D gene ambiguous. This CDR3 region has 13 residues. V was trimmed by 0 bases and J by 2 bases, leaving 4 bases between them. Germline V gene data show CDR1 as SGHTS and CDR2 as YDEGEE. The CDR3 DNA reads as TGTGCCAGCAGCTTGGGCCCCACAGATACGCAGTATTTT. Its protein product is CASSLGPTDTQYF.

The rearrangement uses TRBV29-1 and TRBJ1-3, with D perhaps matching TRBD1 (6 bases). Trimming took off 4 bases at V and 2 bases at J, with 12 bases between the two ends. In germline, CDR1 is SQVTM, CDR2 ANQGSEA. The CDR3 extends over 14 amino acids. The CDR3 loop reads CSVGGARAGNTIYF. The CDR3 DNA is TGCAGCGTTGGGGGGGCTCGGGCTGGAAACACCATATATTTT.

This chain uses TRBV28 with TRBJ1-2; 7 bases align to TRBD1. CDR3 length: 12 residues. Germline CDR1 MDHEN, CDR2 SYDVKM. The V segment lost 3 bases and the J segment 8 bases; nucleotides outside the gene matches: 3. The DNA of the CDR3 is TGTGCCAGCAGTTTGACAGGGTGGGGCTACACCTTC. This sequence encodes CASSLTGWGYTF.

The CDR3 sequence: CASSLRQGDEQYF. Written as DNA, the CDR3 is TGTGCCAGCAGTCTGCGACAGGGGGACGAGCAGTACTTC. The chain has TRBV6-5 and TRBJ2-7; 9 nucleotides align to TRBD1. Trimming removed 5 bases from V and 5 bases from J; junction bases left unmatched: 4. The CDR3 has 13 residues. CDR1 and CDR2 (germline): MNHEY, SVGAGI.

Here the CDR3 reads CASSRVSRSVDEQFF. CDR3 bases: TGTGCCAGCAGTCGAGTTAGCCGTTCCGTAGATGAGCAGTTCTTC. The gene calls are TRBV6-1 and TRBJ2-1; D not certain. The V gene's germline CDR1 is MNHNS and CDR2 SASEGT. The CDR3 runs 15 residues. V was trimmed by 5 bases and J by 8 bases, leaving 19 bases between them.

On this clone: Different DNA sequences within this sample yield the same CDR3. The chain joins TRBV28 to TRBJ2-3; 9 nucleotides match TRBD1. Looked up from germline, CDR1 is MDHEN and CDR2 is SYDVKM. The CDR3 length is 15 residues. The V and J ends lost 4 bases and 1 base, in that order; junction bases with no gene match: 3. DNA for the CDR3: TGTGCCAGCAGTTCCCGACAGGGGGGCACAGATACGCAGTATTTT. It encodes CASSSRQGGTDTQYF. Together with reference TRBV28 and TRBJ2-3, the CDR3 gives the full variable domain: DVKVTQSSRYLVKRTGEKVFLECVQDMDHENMFWYRQDPGLGLRLIYFSYDVKMKEKGDIPEGYSVSREKKERFSLILESASTNQTSMYLCASSSRQGGTDTQYFGPGTRLTVL.

This clone appeared a single time. The CDR3 protein is CASSAIQGGANVLTF. The CDR3 bases are TGTGCCAGCAGTGCCATCCAGGGTGGGGCCAACGTCCTGACTTTC. V and J are TRBV6-4 and TRBJ2-6, with D tentatively TRBD1 (5 bases). Trimming cost V 4 bases and J 3 bases, with 10 bases left between them. Germline V gives CDR1 MRHNA, CDR2 SNTAGT. The CDR3 sequence is 15 residues long.

CDR3 bases: TGTGCCAGCAGCTTAAGGGGTACAGGCGTTAAGTACCAAGAGACCCAGTACTTC. Translating gives CASSLRGTGVKYQETQYF. The chain couples TRBV7-9 to TRBJ2-5; D possibly corresponds to TRBD1 (5 bases). Germline V lookup: CDR1 SEHNR, CDR2 FQNEAQ (reference sequence). CDR3 size: 18 residues. Trimming took 2 bases from V and 0 from J, leaving 19 bases between them.

V and J are TRBV28 and TRBJ1-2, with D perhaps matching TRBD1 (5 bases). The V end lost 2 bases, the J end lost 5 bases, and 18 bases lay between the germline ends. The CDR3 consists of 16 residues. CDR1 MDHEN and CDR2 SYDVKM come from the germline V gene. CDR3 sequence reads: CASSLGPATARYGYTF. For the CDR3, the DNA is TGTGCCAGCAGTTTAGGCCCCGCGACAGCTAGGTATGGCTACACCTTC.

The chain uses TRBV9 and TRBJ2-2; TRBD2 matches at 9 bases. The germline V gene encodes CDR1 SGDLS and CDR2 YYNGEE. The CDR3 has 15 residues. V lost 5 bases and J lost 1; bases outside the gene matches: 3. CDR3 region: CASSRSGGNTGELFF. The DNA of the CDR3 is TGTGCCAGCAGTCGTAGCGGGGGGAACACCGGGGAGCTGTTTTTT. Based on the CDR3 plus reference TRBV9 and TRBJ2-2, the full variable domain is DSGVTQTPKHLITATGQRVTLRCSPRSGDLSVYWYQQSLDQGLQFLIQYYNGEERAKGNILERFSAQQFPDLHSELNLSSLELGDSALYFCASSRSGGNTGELFFGEGSRLTVL.

The chain employs TRBV15 and TRBJ2-3; D is unresolved. CDR3 size: 16 residues. V was clipped by 1 base and J by 2 bases, with 13 bases between them. The germline CDR1 and CDR2 sequences are LNHNV and YYDKDF (reference sequence). The CDR3 bases are TGTGCCACCAGCAGAGTCCGGAAACTCCCCACAGATACGCAGTATTTT. This translates into CATSRVRKLPTDTQYF. Together with reference TRBV15 and TRBJ2-3, the CDR3 gives the full variable domain: DAMVIQNPRYQVTQFGKPVTLSCSQTLNHNVMYWYQQKSSQAPKLLFHYYDKDFNNEADTPDNFQSRRPNTSFCFLDIRSPGLGDTAMYLCATSRVRKLPTDTQYFGPGTRLTVL.

V is TRBV6-4 and J is TRBJ1-2; tentative D call: TRBD1 (6 bases). The ends were cut back, 6 bases at V and 4 bases at J, with 15 bases in the middle. The CDR3 sequence is 14 residues long. Per germline, CDR1 MRHNA and CDR2 SNTAGT. The CDR3 region has the DNA TGTGCCAGCAGCGTTGACAGGAGCTCCTATGGCTACACCTTC. Protein: CASSVDRSSYGYTF.